These 4 T cell receptor beta chains were sequenced from one sample in a study of Tregs in tolerant kidney transplant recipients. Data came from immunoSEQ multiplex PCR; TCRdb stores just in-frame clones and leaves some out. The table has around 61,000 clones, more than 70% seen once; the top ten hold 4% to 6.5%. The sequenced sample was CD4+ T cells from blood. The receptors were gathered from a human donor in good health.

The count of this clone is one. CDR3 in DNA: TGTGCCAGCGGAAGGGATACGCAGTATTTT. This sequence encodes CASGRDTQYF. The J gene is TRBJ2-3, the V gene TRBV5-6; D is unresolved. In germline, CDR1 is SGHDT, CDR2 YYEEEE. This CDR3 region has 10 residues. V lost 7 bases to trimming and J lost 6 bases, with 6 bases between them.

This clone came up a few times. DNA of the CDR3: TGCGCCAGCAGCTTGGGGGAGAGCGGAGCTCCAGATACGCAGTATTTT. It codes for CASSLGESGAPDTQYF. The V call is TRBV5-1, the J call TRBJ2-3, with D perhaps matching TRBD2 (5 bases). Germline CDR1 and CDR2: SGHRS and YFSETQ. V was clipped by 0 bases and J by 4 bases, with 15 bases between them. The CDR3 length is 16 residues.

The chain uses TRBV12-5 and TRBJ1-1; 9 positions match TRBD1. CDR3 length: 16 amino acids. Germline V gene lookup returns CDR1 LGHNT and CDR2 FRNRAP. V was clipped by 0 bases and J by 9 bases; unmatched bases: 11. As DNA, the CDR3 is TGTGCTAGTGGTTTGGTAAATTCCGGGACAGGGTTGAAAGCTTTCTTT. It yields the protein CASGLVNSGTGLKAFF.

With regard to this clone: This sample also contains other DNA sequences that code for the same CDR3. V gene TRBV5-6 combines with J gene TRBJ2-7; no clear D. This CDR3 is built from 12 residues. Germline CDR1 is SGHDT and CDR2 is YYEEEE. V lost 0 bases and J lost 4, with 5 bases in between. The CDR3 region is CASSLDGYEQYF. For the CDR3, the DNA is TGTGCCAGCAGCTTGGACGGGTACGAGCAGTACTTC. The whole variable domain, remainder taken from reference TRBV5-6 and TRBJ2-7, is DAGVTQSPTHLIKTRGQQVTLRCSPKSGHDTVSWYQQALGQGPQFIFQYYEEEERQRGNFPDRFSGHQFPNYSSELNVNALLLGDSALYLCASSLDGYEQYFGPGTRLTVT.